The clone carrying this T cell receptor beta chain was found a few times. The data were obtained in a study of identical twins. V was clipped by 7 bases and J by 4 bases; unmatched bases: 4. The CDR3 loop spans 13 amino acids. CDR1 and CDR2 (germline): SGHTA, FQGNSA. TCRdb analysed the 5' RACE reads with MiXCR anew, one entry per CDR3 protein. The table records some 250,000 distinct CDR3 sequences, about an eighth of them present only once. This sample was also put to use in a study of yellow fever vaccine responses in identical twins.

The clonotype was recovered from a woman aged 18-35 years in good health. The rearrangement uses TRBV7-2 and TRBJ2-5; TRBD1 matches 9 bases. The specimen sequenced was memory (CD45RO+) T cells sorted from blood. The CDR3 nucleotides read TGTGCCAGCAAACAGGGGGCGGGAGAGACCCAGTACTTC. This translates into CASKQGAGETQYF.